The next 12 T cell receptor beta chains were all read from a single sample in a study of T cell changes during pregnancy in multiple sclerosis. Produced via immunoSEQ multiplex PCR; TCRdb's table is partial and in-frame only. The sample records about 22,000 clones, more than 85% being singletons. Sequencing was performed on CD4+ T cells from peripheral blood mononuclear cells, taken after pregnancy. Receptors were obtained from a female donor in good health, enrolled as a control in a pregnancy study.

The CDR3, as DNA: TGCAGCGTTGAAGTGGGGGCCGCAGATACGCAGTATTTT. This codes for CSVEVGAADTQYF. This chain uses TRBV29-1 with TRBJ2-3; tentative D call: TRBD1 (6 bases). Trimming cost V 1 base and J 4 bases, with 9 bases left between them. Germline loops: CDR1 SQVTM, CDR2 ANQGSEA. The CDR3 covers 13 residues.

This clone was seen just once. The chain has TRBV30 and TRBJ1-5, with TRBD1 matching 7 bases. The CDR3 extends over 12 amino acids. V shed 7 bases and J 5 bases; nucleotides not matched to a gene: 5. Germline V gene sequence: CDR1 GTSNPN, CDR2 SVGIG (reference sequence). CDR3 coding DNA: TGTGCCTATCAAGACAGGGATCAGCCCCAGCATTTT. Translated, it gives CAYQDRDQPQHF.

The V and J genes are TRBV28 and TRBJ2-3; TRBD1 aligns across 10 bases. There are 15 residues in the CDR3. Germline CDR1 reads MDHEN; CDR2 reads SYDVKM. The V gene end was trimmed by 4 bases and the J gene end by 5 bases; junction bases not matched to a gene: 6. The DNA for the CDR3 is TGTGCCAGCAGTTACCGACAGGGGGCCAAAGATACGCAGTATTTT. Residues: CASSYRQGAKDTQYF.

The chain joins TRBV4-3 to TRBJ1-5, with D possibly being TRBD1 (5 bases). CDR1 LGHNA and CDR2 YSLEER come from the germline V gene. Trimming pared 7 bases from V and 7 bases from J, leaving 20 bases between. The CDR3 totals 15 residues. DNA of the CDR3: TGCGCCAGCACCTCAACGTGGGGGGGGAAGCAGCCCCAGCATTTT. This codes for CASTSTWGGKQPQHF.

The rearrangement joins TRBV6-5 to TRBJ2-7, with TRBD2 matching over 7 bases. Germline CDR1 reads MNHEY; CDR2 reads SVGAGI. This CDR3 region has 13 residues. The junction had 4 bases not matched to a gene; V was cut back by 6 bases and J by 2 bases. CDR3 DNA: TGTGCCAGCAGGAGGGGAGGGCCCTACGAGCAGTACTTC. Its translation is CASRRGGPYEQYF.

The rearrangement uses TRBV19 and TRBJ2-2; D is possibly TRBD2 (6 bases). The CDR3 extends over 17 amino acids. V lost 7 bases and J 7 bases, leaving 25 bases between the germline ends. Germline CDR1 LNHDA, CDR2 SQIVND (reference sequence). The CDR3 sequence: CASIPHGSGSGGGELFF. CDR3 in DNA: TGTGCCAGTATCCCTCATGGGTCCGGGAGCGGAGGCGGGGAGCTGTTTTTT.

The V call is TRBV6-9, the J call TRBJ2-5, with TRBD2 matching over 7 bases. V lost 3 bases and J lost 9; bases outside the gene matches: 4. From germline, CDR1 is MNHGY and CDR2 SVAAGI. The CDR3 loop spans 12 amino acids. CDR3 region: CASSYAGVAQYF. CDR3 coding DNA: TGTGCCAGCAGTTACGCGGGGGTGGCCCAGTACTTC.

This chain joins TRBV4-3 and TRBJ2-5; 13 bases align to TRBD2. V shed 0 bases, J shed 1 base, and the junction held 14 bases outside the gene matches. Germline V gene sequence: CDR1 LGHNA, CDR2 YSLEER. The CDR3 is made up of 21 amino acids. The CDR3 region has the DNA TGCGCCAGCAGCCAAGAGGGCCCGCAGGGACTAGCGGGACAGGCCCAAGAGACCCAGTACTTC. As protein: CASSQEGPQGLAGQAQETQYF.

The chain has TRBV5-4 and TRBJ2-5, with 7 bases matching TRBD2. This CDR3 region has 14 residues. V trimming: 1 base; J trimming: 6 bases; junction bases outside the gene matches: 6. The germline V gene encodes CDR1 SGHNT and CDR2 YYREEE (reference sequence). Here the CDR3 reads CASSLKSGGKTQYF. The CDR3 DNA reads TGTGCCAGCAGCTTGAAATCGGGAGGAAAGACCCAGTACTTC.

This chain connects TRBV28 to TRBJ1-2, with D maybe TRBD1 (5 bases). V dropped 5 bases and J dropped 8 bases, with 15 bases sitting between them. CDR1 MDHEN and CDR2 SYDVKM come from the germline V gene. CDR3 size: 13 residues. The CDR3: CASSPGGLVGYTF. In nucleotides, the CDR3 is TGTGCCAGCAGTCCCGGGGGGTTAGTGGGCTACACCTTC.

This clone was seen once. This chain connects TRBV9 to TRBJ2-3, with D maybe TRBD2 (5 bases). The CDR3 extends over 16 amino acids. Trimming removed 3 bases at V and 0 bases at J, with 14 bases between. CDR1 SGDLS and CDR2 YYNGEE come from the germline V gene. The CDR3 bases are TGTGCCAGCAGCGATTCCAGCGGACCTAGCACAGATACGCAGTATTTT. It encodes CASSDSSGPSTDTQYF.

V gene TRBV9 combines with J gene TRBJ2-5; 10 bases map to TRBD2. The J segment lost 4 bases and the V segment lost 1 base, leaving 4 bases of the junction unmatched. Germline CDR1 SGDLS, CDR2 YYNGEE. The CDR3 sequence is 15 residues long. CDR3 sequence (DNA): TGTGCCAGCAGCGTAAGCGGGGGGGCCTTAGAGACCCAGTACTTC. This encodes CASSVSGGALETQYF.